The TCR beta chain under discussion was sequenced for a study of CD8+ T cells in alopecia areata. The wider study: Tofacitinib administration to treated patients was oral, at 5 to 10 mg twice daily.

Following RNA extraction, reverse transcription yielded cDNA that acted as the sequencing template. Libraries were prepared by immunoSEQ multiplex PCR; TCRdb keeps only in-frame clonotypes and omits some of them. The repertoire consists of 150,000 to 200,000 clones, with under 80% occurring once and the leading ten covering 1.3%. Treatment reported: oral pan-JAK inhibitor, 5-10 mg twice daily. Peripheral blood, together with lesional scalp punch biopsies, was collected from alopecia areata patients. PBMCs, the starting material, were the source of sorted CD4+ and CD8+ T cells. The CDR3 length is 17 residues. Germline lookup yields CDR1 SEHNR and CDR2 FQNEAQ (reference sequence). Trimming removed 4 bases at V and 4 bases at J, with 21 bases between.

V gene TRBV7-9 combines with J gene TRBJ2-3; D is unresolved. The starting material was CD4+ T cells sorted from blood, obtained around week 50, from a patient treated with tofacitinib. This receptor was taken from a human donor with alopecia areata. CDR3 region: CASSSTLRAGGPDTQYF. Written as DNA, the CDR3 is TGTGCCAGCAGCTCCACCCTCCGGGCCGGCGGTCCAGATACGCAGTATTTT.